A selection of T cell receptor beta chains follows, all from one sample in a study of blood T cell repertoires in COVID-19. Libraries were prepared by immunoSEQ multiplex PCR; TCRdb keeps only in-frame clonotypes and omits some of them. Here the sample spans fewer than 200,000 clones, about four fifths being singletons. Specimen: peripheral blood. The receptors derive from a man aged 35-49 years who had recovered from COVID-19. CDR3s include the opening cysteine and the closing phenylalanine or tryptophan. Fields, in order: J gene, D gene, V gene, CDR3 DNA, CDR3 protein. A D gene is named only where the DNA matches it firmly.

TRBJ2-5 . TRBV4-3 TGCGCCAGCAGCCTCCAAGAGGAAGAGACCCAGTACTTC CASSLQEEETQYF
TRBJ1-1 . TRBV19 TGTGCCAGTAGTATATTCTTGAACACTGAAGCTTTCTTT CASSIFLNTEAFF
TRBJ2-3 . TRBV27 TGTGCCAGTTCCATACGGGGGGCGGGCACAGATACGCAGTATTTT CASSIRGAGTDTQYF
TRBJ2-6 TRBD1 TRBV4-1 TGCGCCAGCAGCCAAGTAGCAGGGGGCACTGGGGCCAACGTCCTGACTTTC CASSQVAGGTGANVLTF
TRBJ2-7 TRBD2 TRBV7-2 TGTGCCAGCAGCTTAGGAGCCCTAGCGGGGGATGAGCAGTACTTC CASSLGALAGDEQYF
TRBJ2-1 TRBD2 TRBV5-8 TGTGCCAGCAGCTTGGTCGGGACTAGATCCTACAATGAGCAGTTCTTC CASSLVGTRSYNEQFF
TRBJ2-3 . TRBV6-2/TRBV6-3 TGTGCCAGCAGTTACCATACCGGGAAAAGGCCAGATACGCAGTATTTT CASSYHTGKRPDTQYF
TRBJ2-1 . TRBV19 TGTGCCACAAGCGTAAATAGCTACAATGAGCAGTTCTTC CATSVNSYNEQFF
TRBJ1-6 TRBD1 TRBV18 TGTGCCAGCTCACCTTCCGGGACAGGGCTCTCACCCCTCCACTTT CASSPSGTGLSPLHF
TRBJ2-2 TRBD1 TRBV29-1 TGCAGCGTTGCGGGACAGGGGCTAGACACCGGGGAGCTGTTTTTT CSVAGQGLDTGELFF